This T cell receptor (beta chain) emerged from a study of long-term antiretroviral therapy in people with HIV. Overall study findings and caveats: Clones with expansion before ART led the repertoire at all time points. Controls showed broader CDR3 length ranges than did the HIV repertoires.

Every donor had one or more pre-ART and two or more post-ART PBMC samples. Germline CDR1 reads MNHNS; CDR2 reads SASEGT. The germline V and J ends were trimmed by 5 bases and 1 base, with 15 bases remaining between them. CDR3 length: 15 amino acids. Of note for this clone: The antigen is unknown.

Version v3.0 of the immunoSEQ assay ran at survey level. Assay used: immunoSEQ multiplex PCR; TCRdb lists only in-frame clones, some missing. The sample contains fewer than 20,000 clones, approximately 80% of which appear only once. This sample comprised unsorted PBMCs, obtained 0.6 years after starting antiretroviral therapy. This receptor was taken from a woman younger than 35 with HIV. V is TRBV6-1 and J is TRBJ2-7; tentative D call: TRBD2 (5 bases). Here the CDR3 reads CASSLEDSPSYEQYF. Written as DNA, the CDR3 is TGTGCCAGCAGTCTGGAGGACTCGCCTTCCTACGAGCAGTACTTC.